Detailed here is one T cell receptor beta chain. The CDR3 spans 15 residues. Germline V gene lookup returns CDR1 SNHLY and CDR2 FYNNEI. The J segment lost 1 base and the V segment lost 7 bases, leaving 8 bases of the junction unmatched. Irradiated stimulators labeled with violet dye, approximately 200,000 in number, were plated with approximately 200,000 CFSE-labeled responders. This sample was taken from a study of graft-versus-host responses after intestinal transplantation. Some clones are missing from TCRdb's copy, which holds only in-frame ones; the method was immunoSEQ multiplex PCR. The table has 8,500 to 11,000 clones, roughly 34% seen once. Study outcomes and limitations: GvH clones surfaced in recipient marrow, some emerging earlier in ileum or blood.

Material: alloreactive CD8+ T cells from a mixed lymphocyte reaction culture, obtained before intestinal transplant. Stated subset: CFSE-low proliferating T cells sorted from roughly six-day pre-transplant mixed lymphocyte reaction (GvH or HvG direction). The chain has TRBV2 and TRBJ2-7; 9 bases map to TRBD2. The sequence came from a human patient who received an intestinal transplant. The CDR3 DNA sequence: TGTGCCAGCACGGGGTCCGCGGGGGGGTCCTACGAGCAGTACTTC. Its protein product is CASTGSAGGSYEQYF. Full variable domain (rest looked up from reference TRBV2 and TRBJ2-7): EPEVTQTPSHQVTQMGQEVILRCVPISNHLYFYWYRQILGQKVEFLVSFYNNEISEKSEIFDDQFSVERPDGSNFTLKIRSTKLEDSAMYFCASTGSAGGSYEQYFGPGTRLTVT.